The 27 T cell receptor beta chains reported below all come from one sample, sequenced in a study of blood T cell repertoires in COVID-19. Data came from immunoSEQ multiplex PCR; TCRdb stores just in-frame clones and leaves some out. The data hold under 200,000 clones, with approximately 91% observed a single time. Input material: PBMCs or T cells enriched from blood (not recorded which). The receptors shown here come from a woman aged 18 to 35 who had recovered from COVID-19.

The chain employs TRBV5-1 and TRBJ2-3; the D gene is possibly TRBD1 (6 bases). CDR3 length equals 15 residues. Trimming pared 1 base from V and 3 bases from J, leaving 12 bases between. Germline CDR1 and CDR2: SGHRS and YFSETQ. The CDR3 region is CASSLSPGATDTQYF. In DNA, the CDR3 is TGCGCCAGCAGCTTGTCTCCAGGGGCGACAGATACGCAGTATTTT.

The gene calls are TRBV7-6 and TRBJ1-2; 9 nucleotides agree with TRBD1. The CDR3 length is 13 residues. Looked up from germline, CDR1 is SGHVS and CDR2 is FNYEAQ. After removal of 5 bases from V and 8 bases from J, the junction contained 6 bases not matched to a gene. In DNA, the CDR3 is TGTGCCAGCAGCCTTACAGGGGGCGGAGGCTACACCTTC. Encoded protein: CASSLTGGGGYTF.

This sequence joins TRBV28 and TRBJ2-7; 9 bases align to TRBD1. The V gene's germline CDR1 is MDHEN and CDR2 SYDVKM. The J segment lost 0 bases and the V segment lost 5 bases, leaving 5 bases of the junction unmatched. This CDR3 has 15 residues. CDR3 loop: CASSTGTGNSYEQYF. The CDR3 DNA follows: TGTGCCAGCAGTACCGGGACAGGGAACTCCTACGAGCAGTACTTC. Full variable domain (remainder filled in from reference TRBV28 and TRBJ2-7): DVKVTQSSRYLVKRTGEKVFLECVQDMDHENMFWYRQDPGLGLRLIYFSYDVKMKEKGDIPEGYSVSREKKERFSLILESASTNQTSMYLCASSTGTGNSYEQYFGPGTRLTVT.

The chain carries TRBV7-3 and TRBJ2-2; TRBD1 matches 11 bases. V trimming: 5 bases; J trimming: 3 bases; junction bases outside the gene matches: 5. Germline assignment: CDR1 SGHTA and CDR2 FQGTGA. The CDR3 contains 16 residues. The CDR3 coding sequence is TGTGCCAGCAGCCCCGGGACAGGGGGGGACACCGGGGAGCTGTTTTTT. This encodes CASSPGTGGDTGELFF.

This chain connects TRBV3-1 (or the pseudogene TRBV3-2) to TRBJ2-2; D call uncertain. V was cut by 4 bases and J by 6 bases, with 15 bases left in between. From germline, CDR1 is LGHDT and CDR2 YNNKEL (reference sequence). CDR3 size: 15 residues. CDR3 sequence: CASSPRLEAAGELFF. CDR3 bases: TGTGCCAGCAGCCCCCGCCTCGAGGCGGCCGGGGAGCTGTTTTTT.

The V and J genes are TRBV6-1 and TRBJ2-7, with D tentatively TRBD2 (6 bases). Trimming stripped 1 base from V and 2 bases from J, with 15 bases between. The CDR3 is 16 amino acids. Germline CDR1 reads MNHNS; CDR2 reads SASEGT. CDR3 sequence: CASSEVGTRIPYEQYF. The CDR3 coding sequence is TGTGCCAGCAGTGAAGTCGGGACTCGCATCCCCTACGAGCAGTACTTC.

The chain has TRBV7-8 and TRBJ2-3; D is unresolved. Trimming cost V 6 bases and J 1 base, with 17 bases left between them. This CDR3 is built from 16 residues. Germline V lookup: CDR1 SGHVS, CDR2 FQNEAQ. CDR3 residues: CASSTSPLGGTDTQYF. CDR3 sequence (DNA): TGTGCCAGCAGTACTTCCCCCCTGGGCGGCACAGATACGCAGTATTTT.

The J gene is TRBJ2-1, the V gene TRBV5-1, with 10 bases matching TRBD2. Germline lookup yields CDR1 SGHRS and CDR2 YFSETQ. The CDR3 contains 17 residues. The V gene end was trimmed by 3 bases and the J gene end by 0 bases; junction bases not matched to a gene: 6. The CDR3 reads CASSSGVAGGSYNEQFF. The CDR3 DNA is TGCGCCAGCAGCTCCGGCGTAGCGGGAGGCTCCTACAATGAGCAGTTCTTC.

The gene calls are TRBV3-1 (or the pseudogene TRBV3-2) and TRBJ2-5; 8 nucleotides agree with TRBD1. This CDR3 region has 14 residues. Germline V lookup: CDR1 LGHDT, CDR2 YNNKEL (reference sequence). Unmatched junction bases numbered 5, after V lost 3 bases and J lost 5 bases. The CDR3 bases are TGTGCCAGCAGCCATCTTCGGACAGGGGAGACCCAGTACTTC. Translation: CASSHLRTGETQYF.

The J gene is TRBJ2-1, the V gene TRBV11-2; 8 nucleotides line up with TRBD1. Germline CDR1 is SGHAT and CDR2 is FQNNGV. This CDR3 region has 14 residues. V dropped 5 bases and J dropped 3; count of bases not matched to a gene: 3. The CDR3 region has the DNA TGTGCCAGCAGCCACAGGGGGGACTACAATGAGCAGTTCTTC. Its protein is CASSHRGDYNEQFF.

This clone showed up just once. DNA of the CDR3: TGTGCCAGCAGCCGAGCGGGAGTGGGCACAGATACGCAGTATTTT. Amino acid sequence: CASSRAGVGTDTQYF. The chain has TRBV7-8 and TRBJ2-3; 8 nucleotides line up with TRBD2. The CDR3 is 15 residues long. The V gene end was trimmed by 5 bases and the J gene end by 1 base; junction bases not matched to a gene: 5. Germline lookup yields CDR1 SGHVS and CDR2 FQNEAQ.

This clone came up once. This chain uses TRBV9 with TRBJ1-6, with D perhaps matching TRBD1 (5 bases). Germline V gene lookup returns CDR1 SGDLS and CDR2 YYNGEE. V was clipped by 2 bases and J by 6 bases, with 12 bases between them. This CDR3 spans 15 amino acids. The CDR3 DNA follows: TGTGCCAGCAGCGTGACCAGGGAGGGTAATTCACCCCTCCACTTT. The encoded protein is CASSVTREGNSPLHF. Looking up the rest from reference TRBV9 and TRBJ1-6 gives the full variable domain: DSGVTQTPKHLITATGQRVTLRCSPRSGDLSVYWYQQSLDQGLQFLIQYYNGEERAKGNILERFSAQQFPDLHSELNLSSLELGDSALYFCASSVTREGNSPLHFGNGTRLTVT.

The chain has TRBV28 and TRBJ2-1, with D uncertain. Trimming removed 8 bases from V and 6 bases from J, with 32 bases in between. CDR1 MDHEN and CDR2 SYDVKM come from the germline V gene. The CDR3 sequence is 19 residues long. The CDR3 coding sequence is TGTGCCAGCCTCAGGCGCCTTCTCTCATCTCGTGAGAAAACCAATGAGCAGTTCTTC. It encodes CASLRRLLSSREKTNEQFF. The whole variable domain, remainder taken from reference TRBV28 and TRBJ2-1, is DVKVTQSSRYLVKRTGEKVFLECVQDMDHENMFWYRQDPGLGLRLIYFSYDVKMKEKGDIPEGYSVSREKKERFSLILESASTNQTSMYLCASLRRLLSSREKTNEQFFGPGTRLTVL.

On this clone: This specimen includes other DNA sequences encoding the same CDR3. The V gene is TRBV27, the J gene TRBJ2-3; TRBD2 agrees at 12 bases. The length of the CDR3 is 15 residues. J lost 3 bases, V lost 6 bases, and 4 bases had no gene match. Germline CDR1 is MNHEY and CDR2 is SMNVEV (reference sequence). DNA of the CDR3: TGTGCCAGCAGCCCCCTAGCGGGAGGGACAGATACGCAGTATTTT. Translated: CASSPLAGGTDTQYF.

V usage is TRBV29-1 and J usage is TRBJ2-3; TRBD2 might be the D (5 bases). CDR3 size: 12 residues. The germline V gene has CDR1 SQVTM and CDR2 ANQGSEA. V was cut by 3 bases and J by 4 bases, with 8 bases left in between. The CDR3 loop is CSVEEVPDTQYF. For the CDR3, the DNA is TGCAGCGTTGAGGAGGTCCCAGATACGCAGTATTTT.

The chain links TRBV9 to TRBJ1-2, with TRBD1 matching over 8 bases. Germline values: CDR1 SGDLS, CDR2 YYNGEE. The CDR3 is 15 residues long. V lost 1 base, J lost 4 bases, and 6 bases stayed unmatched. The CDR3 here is CASSVLQTGAYGYTF. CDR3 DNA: TGTGCCAGCAGCGTACTGCAGACAGGGGCCTATGGCTACACCTTC.

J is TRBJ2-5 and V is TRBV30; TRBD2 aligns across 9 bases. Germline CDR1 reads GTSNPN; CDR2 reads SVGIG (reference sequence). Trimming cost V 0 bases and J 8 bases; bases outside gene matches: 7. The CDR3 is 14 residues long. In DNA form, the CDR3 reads TGTGCCTGGAGTGTACGGCTAGCGGGAAATACCCAGTACTTC. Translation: CAWSVRLAGNTQYF.

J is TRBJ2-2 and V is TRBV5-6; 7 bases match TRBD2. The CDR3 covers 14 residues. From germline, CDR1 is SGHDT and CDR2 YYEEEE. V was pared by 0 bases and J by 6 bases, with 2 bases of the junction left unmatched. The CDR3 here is CASSLALAAGELFF. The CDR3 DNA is TGTGCCAGCAGCTTGGCCCTAGCGGCCGGGGAGCTGTTTTTT.

The CDR3 region is CASSLVARGPEAFF. In DNA form, the CDR3 reads TGTGCCAGCAGTTTGGTAGCACGCGGCCCTGAAGCTTTCTTT. This chain joins TRBV28 and TRBJ1-1; D gene unclear. V shed 3 bases and J shed 6 bases, with 14 bases lying between them. Germline CDR1 reads MDHEN; CDR2 reads SYDVKM. CDR3 length: 14 residues.

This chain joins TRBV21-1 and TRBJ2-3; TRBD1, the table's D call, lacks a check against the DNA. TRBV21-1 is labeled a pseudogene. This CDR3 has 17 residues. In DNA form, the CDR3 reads TGTGCCAGCAGCAAAGCGCCCCAGGGGGAGTCACAGGATACGCAGTATTTT. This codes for CASSKAPQGESQDTQYF.

For the CDR3, the DNA is TGTGCCAGTAGTAAGGACGGGAACAATGAGCAGTTCTTC. Its protein product is CASSKDGNNEQFF. This chain links TRBV19 with TRBJ2-1; perhaps TRBD2 as D (5 bases). The ends were cut back, 4 bases at V and 5 bases at J, with 9 bases in the middle. Germline-derived CDR1 and CDR2 are LNHDA and SQIVND (reference sequence). This CDR3 contains 13 residues. The full variable domain, rest sourced from reference TRBV19 and TRBJ2-1, is DGGITQSPKYLFRKEGQNVTLSCEQNLNHDAMYWYRQDPGQGLRLIYYSQIVNDFQKGDIAEGYSVSREKKESFPLTVTSAQKNPTAFYLCASSKDGNNEQFFGPGTRLTVL.

CDR3 residues: CASSQSGGTDTQYF. The CDR3 DNA reads as TGTGCCAGCAGCCAATCAGGGGGCACAGATACGCAGTATTTT. The chain couples TRBV3-1 (or the pseudogene TRBV3-2) to TRBJ2-3; D is perhaps TRBD1 (6 bases). V was trimmed by 2 bases and J by 1 base, leaving 7 bases between them. The CDR3 spans 14 residues. Germline V gives CDR1 LGHDT, CDR2 YNNKEL (reference sequence).

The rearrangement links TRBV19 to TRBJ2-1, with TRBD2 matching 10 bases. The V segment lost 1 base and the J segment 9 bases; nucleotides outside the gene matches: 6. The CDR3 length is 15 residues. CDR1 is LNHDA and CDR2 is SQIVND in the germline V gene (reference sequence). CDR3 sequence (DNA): TGTGCCAGTAGTATAGGTAGCGGGAGGCGGTTTGAGCAGTTCTTC. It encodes CASSIGSGRRFEQFF.

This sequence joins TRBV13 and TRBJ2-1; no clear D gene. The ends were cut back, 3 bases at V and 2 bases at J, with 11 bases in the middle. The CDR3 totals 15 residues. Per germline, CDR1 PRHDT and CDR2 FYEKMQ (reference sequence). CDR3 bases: TGTGCCAGCAGCTTTTCTAGGATCCCCTACAATGAGCAGTTCTTC. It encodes CASSFSRIPYNEQFF.

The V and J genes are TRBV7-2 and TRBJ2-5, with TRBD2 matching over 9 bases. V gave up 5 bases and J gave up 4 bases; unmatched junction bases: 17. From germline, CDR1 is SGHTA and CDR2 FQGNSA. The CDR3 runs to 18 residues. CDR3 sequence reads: CASSPGASGMGPRETQYF. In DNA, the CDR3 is TGTGCCAGCAGCCCTGGGGCTAGCGGGATGGGCCCCAGAGAGACCCAGTACTTC. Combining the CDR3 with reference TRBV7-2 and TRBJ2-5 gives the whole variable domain GAGVSQSPSNKVTEKGKDVELRCDPISGHTALYWYRQSLGQGLEFLIYFQGNSAPDKSGLPSDRFSAERTGGSVSTLTIQRTQQEDSAVYLCASSPGASGMGPRETQYFGPGTRLLVL.

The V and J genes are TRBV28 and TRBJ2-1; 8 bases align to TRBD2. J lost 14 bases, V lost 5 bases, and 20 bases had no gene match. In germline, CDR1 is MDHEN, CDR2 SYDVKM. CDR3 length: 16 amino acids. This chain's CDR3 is CASSSGPLGGRFRKFF. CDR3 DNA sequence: TGTGCCAGCAGTAGTGGCCCCTTGGGCGGGAGGTTTAGAAAGTTCTTC. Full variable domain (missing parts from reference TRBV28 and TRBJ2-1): DVKVTQSSRYLVKRTGEKVFLECVQDMDHENMFWYRQDPGLGLRLIYFSYDVKMKEKGDIPEGYSVSREKKERFSLILESASTNQTSMYLCASSSGPLGGRFRKFFGPGTRLTVL.

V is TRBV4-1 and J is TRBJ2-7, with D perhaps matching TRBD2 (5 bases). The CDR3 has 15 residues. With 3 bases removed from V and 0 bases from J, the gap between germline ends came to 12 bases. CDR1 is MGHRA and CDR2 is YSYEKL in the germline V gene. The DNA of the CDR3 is TGCGCCAGCAGCCACCAAGGAGGCAGCTCCTACGAGCAGTACTTC. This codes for CASSHQGGSSYEQYF.